The 15 T cell receptor beta chains below were found in one sample sequenced in a study of post-analysis software for immune sequencing data. Whole-study results and caveats: Patients carried several TRBV segments more frequently than controls did, and TRBV5-6, TRBV5-1 and TRBV20-1 were among them.

Unique-molecular-identifier-tagged TCR beta cDNA libraries were used. TCRdb fed the PCR reads into MiXCR, producing one record per CDR3 protein. This sample has around 190,000 distinct CDR3 sequences; over 25% occur once, and the top ten carry 3% to 4%. For these TCRs, the target antigens are not known. Sequenced material: blood. The receptors here all came from a girl aged 2-17 years with multiple sclerosis.

This clonotype was found many times. V gene TRBV20-1 combines with J gene TRBJ2-7; possibly TRBD1 for D (5 bases). V lost 3 bases to trimming and J lost 7 bases, with 13 bases between them. The CDR3 is 12 amino acids. Germline values: CDR1 DFQATT, CDR2 SNEGSKA (reference sequence). The CDR3 DNA reads as TGCAGTGCTAGGGACACCGACGGGGAGCAGTACTTC. It encodes CSARDTDGEQYF.

The CDR3 loop reads CASSGDSGAYNEQYF. DNA of the CDR3: TGTGCCAGCAGCGGGGATAGCGGTGCCTACAATGAGCAGTACTTC. The genes are TRBV3-1 and TRBJ2-1, with D perhaps matching TRBD2 (6 bases). The J call is uncertain, as TRBJ2-7 better fits the DNA end. Germline CDR1 reads LGHDT; CDR2 reads YNNKEL (reference sequence). The CDR3 has 15 amino acids.

This clonotype was recorded a few times. The chain uses TRBV6-1 and TRBJ1-5; TRBD1 might be the D (5 bases). The CDR3 is 17 amino acids. In germline, CDR1 is MNHNS, CDR2 SASEGT. Trimming pared 0 bases from V and 9 bases from J, leaving 21 bases between. The CDR3 is CASSEARGVGSVRPQHF. As DNA, the CDR3 is TGTGCCAGCAGTGAAGCTCGAGGGGTTGGAAGCGTTCGGCCCCAGCATTTT.

The chain couples TRBV11-3 to TRBJ2-2; the D gene is possibly TRBD2 (7 bases). The CDR3 is 16 amino acids. Trimming took off 5 bases at V and 1 base at J, with 14 bases between the two ends. The germline CDR1 and CDR2 sequences are SGHNT and YENEEA. The CDR3 loop reads CASSPRGAGNTGELFF. CDR3 coding DNA: TGTGCCAGCAGCCCACGGGGGGCAGGGAACACCGGGGAGCTGTTTTTT. Looking up the rest from reference TRBV11-3 and TRBJ2-2 gives the full variable domain: EAGVVQSPRYKIIEKKQPVAFWCNPISGHNTLYWYLQNLGQGPELLIRYENEEAVDDSQLPKDRFSAERLKGVDSTLKIQPAELGDSAVYLCASSPRGAGNTGELFFGEGSRLTVL.

The sample holds a few counts of this clonotype. The chain has TRBV2 and TRBJ2-5; 8 nucleotides line up with TRBD1. Germline V gene sequence: CDR1 SNHLY, CDR2 FYNNEI. Unmatched junction bases numbered 4, after V lost 5 bases and J lost 5 bases. This CDR3 contains 13 residues. The CDR3 here is CASSRTGTETQYF. The CDR3 DNA is TGTGCCAGCAGTCGGACAGGGACGGAGACCCAGTACTTC.

A note on this clonotype: A much larger clone differs from this one at a single base, so this may be a read error. This chain links TRBV5-1 with TRBJ2-1, with D perhaps being TRBD1 or TRBD2 (6 bases each). This CDR3 spans 15 amino acids. Germline values: CDR1 SGHRS, CDR2 YFSETQ. With 3 bases removed from V and 5 bases from J, the gap between germline ends came to 15 bases. DNA of the CDR3: TGCGCCAGCAGCTACGAGTCGGGGGCGGACAATGAGCAGTTCTTC. Its translation: CASSYESGADNEQFF.

This clonotype was counted ten times or more. V gene TRBV20-1 combines with J gene TRBJ2-7; no firm D call. The germline CDR1 and CDR2 sequences are DFQATT and SNEGSKA (reference sequence). Trimming removed 0 bases from V and 6 bases from J, with 15 bases in between. The CDR3 is 14 amino acids. CDR3 sequence reads: CSARDAGRTGEQYF. Written as DNA, the CDR3 is TGCAGTGCTAGAGATGCTGGACGTACCGGCGAGCAGTACTTC.

As concerns this clonotype: As the CDR3 is not closed by the conserved phenylalanine or tryptophan, this likely results from a read error. J is TRBJ1-2 and V is TRBV28; D might be TRBD1 (6 bases). This CDR3 region has 12 residues. V dropped 8 bases and J dropped 7 bases, with 14 bases sitting between them. Per the germline V gene, CDR1 is MDHEN and CDR2 is SYDVKM. The CDR3 spells CASLVTGTGYTV. CDR3 DNA sequence: TGTGCCAGCCTTGTCACAGGGACTGGCTACACCGTC.

In its sample, this clonotype was seen many times. This chain connects TRBV29-1 to TRBJ2-5; D is undetermined. CDR1 and CDR2 from the germline V gene are SQVTM and ANQGSEA. There are 10 residues in the CDR3. V was pared by 3 bases and J by 7 bases, with 6 bases between. CDR3 nucleotide sequence: TGCAGCGTTGACCCCGGGACCCAGTACTTC. It yields the protein CSVDPGTQYF. The full variable domain, with the rest looked up from reference TRBV29-1 and TRBJ2-5, is SAVISQKPSRDICQRGTSLTIQCQVDSQVTMMFWYRQQPGQSLTLIATANQGSEATYESGFVIDKFPISRPNLTFSTLTVSNMSPEDSSIYLCSVDPGTQYFGPGTRLLVL.

With respect to this clonotype: This could be a read error, since a much larger clone is one nucleotide away. The chain recombines TRBV12-3 or TRBV12-4 with TRBJ2-7, with 9 bases aligning to TRBD2. With 6 bases clipped from V and 7 bases from J, the junction kept 4 bases outside the gene matches. The CDR3 has 12 amino acids. The CDR3 loop reads CASRTSGNEQYF. Here the CDR3 DNA reads TGTGCCAGCAGGACTAGCGGCAATGAGCAGTACTTC.

This clonotype was counted only a few times. This rearrangement joins TRBV2 to TRBJ2-1; no definite D call. Germline CDR1 is SNHLY and CDR2 is FYNNEI. The V end lost 4 bases, the J end lost 2 bases, and 9 bases lay between the germline ends. The CDR3 runs to 14 residues. Written as DNA, the CDR3 is TGTGCCAGCAGTGCAGAGACTCCCTACAATGAGCAGTTCTTC. Encoded protein: CASSAETPYNEQFF.

In the case of this clonotype: A much larger clonotype is one base distant, so this may be a read error. The chain combines TRBV5-1 with TRBJ2-7; maybe TRBD1 (6 bases). In germline, CDR1 is SGHRS, CDR2 YFSETQ. This CDR3 spans 13 amino acids. The CDR3 nucleotides are TGCGCCGGCAGCTTGGAGCAGGGGTACGAGCAGTACTTC. Translation: CAGSLEQGYEQYF. The full variable domain, its missing parts supplied by reference TRBV5-1 and TRBJ2-7, is KAGVTQTPRYLIKTRGQQVTLSCSPISGHRSVSWYQQTPGQGLQFLFEYFSETQRNKGNFPGRFSGRQFSNSRSEMNVSTLELGDSALYLCAGSLEQGYEQYFGPGTRLTVT.

Only a few counts were recorded for this clonotype. The chain couples TRBV7-9 to TRBJ1-4; D is unresolved. The germline V gene encodes CDR1 SEHNR and CDR2 FQNEAQ (reference sequence). The CDR3 spans 13 residues. Trimming took off 8 bases at V and 6 bases at J, with 13 bases between the two ends. Written as DNA, the CDR3 is TGTGCCAGCGGCGGACGGTTTTATGAAAAACTGTTTTTT. Its translation: CASGGRFYEKLFF.

V and J are TRBV28 and TRBJ2-5; a possible D gene is TRBD2 (5 bases). There are 14 residues in the CDR3. V was clipped by 4 bases and J by 2 bases, with 11 bases between them. The V gene's germline CDR1 is MDHEN and CDR2 SYDVKM. The CDR3, as DNA: TGTGCCAGCAGTTCGGCTAGCCTACAAGAGACCCAGTACTTC. Its translation: CASSSASLQETQYF.

The chain combines TRBV28 with TRBJ1-1, with 9 bases aligning to TRBD1. The CDR3 consists of 14 residues. CDR1 MDHEN and CDR2 SYDVKM come from the germline V gene. Trimming cost V 7 bases and J 10 bases; bases outside gene matches: 13. The CDR3 region has the DNA TGTGCCAGCATCTCCTGGACAGGGGTGTGGGGAGCTTTCTTT. This codes for CASISWTGVWGAFF.